This T cell receptor (beta chain) was documented in a study of siplizumab effects on memory and regulatory T cells. Notes on this clone: Its antigen is undetermined.

Around 100,000 TCR templates per sample were assayed. Clones were read by immunoSEQ multiplex PCR, and TCRdb kept only the in-frame ones, dropping some. The sample carries fewer than 110,000 clones, over 90% recorded once. Findings and caveats of the study: With siplizumab, mappable alloreactive CD4+ clones averaged roughly 72% Treg-derived, versus under 30% in controls. The study found that siplizumab significantly reduced alloreactive sequences traceable to unstimulated CD4+ memory cells.

The CDR3 runs 13 residues. V shed 8 bases and J shed 1 base, with 8 bases lying between them. Germline V lookup: CDR1 LGHNT, CDR2 FRNRAP. The sequenced sample consisted of non-Treg CD4+ T cells sorted from blood. The receptor comes from a human donor in good health. The V gene is TRBV12-5, the J gene TRBJ2-2, with D possibly being TRBD2 (6 bases). The CDR3 nucleotides read TGTGCTAGTTCCGGGGGGAACACCGGGGAGCTGTTTTTT. This encodes CASSGGNTGELFF.